A single sample gave rise to the 23 T cell receptor beta chains below, sequenced in a study of OX40 agonist ivuxolimab in advanced cancers. TCRdb keeps only in-frame clones here, not all; method: immunoSEQ multiplex PCR. The data show about 27,000 clones, less than 85% seen once. The starting material was CD4+ or CD8+ T cells sorted from blood, obtained in a trial of the OX40 agonist ivuxolimab. These receptors were collected from an adult with an advanced solid tumor such as melanoma, head and neck, liver or kidney cancer.

The chain combines TRBV5-5 with TRBJ1-2; no definite D call. CDR1 and CDR2 (germline): SGHKS, YYEKEE (reference sequence). The V gene lost 0 bases and the J gene lost 2 bases, with 8 bases spanning the gap. The CDR3 spans 14 residues. CDR3 nucleotide sequence: TGTGCCAGCAGCTTGGTGACACCCAACTATGGCTACACCTTC. Its translation: CASSLVTPNYGYTF.

This chain connects TRBV13 to TRBJ1-4; D not resolved. The CDR3 contains 14 residues. Germline CDR1 reads PRHDT; CDR2 reads FYEKMQ (reference sequence). With 6 bases removed from V and 3 bases from J, the gap between germline ends came to 11 bases. CDR3 nucleotide sequence: TGTGCCAGCAGTCTTGGACCCTCTAATGAAAAACTGTTTTTT. This gives the protein CASSLGPSNEKLFF.

The V and J genes are TRBV30 and TRBJ1-6, with 7 bases aligning to TRBD1. J was trimmed by 6 bases and V by 2 bases; bases with no gene match: 10. Germline CDR1 reads GTSNPN; CDR2 reads SVGIG (reference sequence). The CDR3 runs to 16 residues. The CDR3 loop is CAWSRGQLTFNSPLHF. Written as DNA, the CDR3 is TGTGCCTGGAGTCGGGGACAGCTAACTTTTAATTCACCCCTCCACTTT.

The rearrangement uses TRBV27 and TRBJ2-7; a weak D match, TRBD1 (5 bases). V was cut by 3 bases and J by 0 bases, with 9 bases left in between. Germline CDR1 MNHEY, CDR2 SMNVEV (reference sequence). The CDR3 totals 14 residues. The CDR3 spells CASSFGRDSYEQYF. As DNA, the CDR3 is TGTGCCAGCAGTTTTGGCAGGGACTCCTACGAGCAGTACTTC.

The chain uses TRBV4-1 and TRBJ2-3; TRBD1 agrees at 7 bases. Germline loops: CDR1 MGHRA, CDR2 YSYEKL. Trimming removed 0 bases from V and 3 bases from J; junction bases left unmatched: 6. This CDR3 spans 16 amino acids. CDR3 loop: CASSQDLYRGTDTQYF. DNA of the CDR3: TGCGCCAGCAGCCAAGATTTGTACAGGGGTACAGATACGCAGTATTTT.

The rearrangement uses TRBV5-6 and TRBJ1-2; maybe TRBD1 (5 bases). V lost 3 bases and J lost 3, with 9 bases in between. Germline V CDR1 and CDR2: SGHDT, YYEEEE. The CDR3 spans 13 residues. For the CDR3, the DNA is TGTGCCAGCAGCTCGGACATCTACTATGGCTACACCTTC. Its protein product is CASSSDIYYGYTF.

CDR3 sequence reads: CSVQGAGANVLTF. The CDR3 DNA reads TGCAGCGTTCAAGGGGCTGGGGCCAACGTCCTGACTTTC. This rearrangement joins TRBV29-1 to TRBJ2-6, with D possibly TRBD1 on 5 matching bases. CDR3 length equals 13 residues. Trimming removed 5 bases from V and 2 bases from J, with 7 bases in between. Germline lookup yields CDR1 SQVTM and CDR2 ANQGSEA.

V is TRBV27 and J is TRBJ2-7; D is unresolved. The CDR3 is made up of 13 amino acids. The germline CDR1 and CDR2 sequences are MNHEY and SMNVEV (reference sequence). The V gene lost 5 bases and the J gene lost 4 bases, with 12 bases spanning the gap. CDR3 bases: TGTGCCAGCAGTGTCGGTGGGAAGTACGAGCAGTACTTC. Translated, it gives CASSVGGKYEQYF.

This clone was counted between two and nine times. The genes are TRBV28 and TRBJ2-4, with a possible D match to TRBD1 (6 bases). The CDR3 runs 14 residues. Trimming shortened V by 8 bases and J by 1 base, and 12 bases separated the two germline ends. Looked up from germline, CDR1 is MDHEN and CDR2 is SYDVKM. Here the CDR3 DNA reads TGTGCCAGCCAGGGGTGGATGGCCAAAAACATTCAGTACTTC. Its translation is CASQGWMAKNIQYF.

The V call is TRBV5-4, the J call TRBJ2-1, with unresolved D. The CDR3 totals 14 residues. The germline V and J ends were trimmed by 4 bases and 7 bases, with 15 bases remaining between them. Germline values: CDR1 SGHNT, CDR2 YYREEE (reference sequence). The CDR3 bases are TGTGCCAGCAGCCCGCTGGGCGTTTGGAATGAGCAGTTCTTC. This sequence encodes CASSPLGVWNEQFF.

This rearrangement joins TRBV4-1 to TRBJ1-4; the D gene is possibly TRBD1 (6 bases). The V gene lost 6 bases and the J gene lost 0 bases, with 14 bases spanning the gap. Per germline, CDR1 MGHRA and CDR2 YSYEKL. CDR3 size: 16 residues. As DNA, the CDR3 is TGCGCCAGCAGGGCAGGGGTATTATCAACTAATGAAAAACTGTTTTTT. Translated, it gives CASRAGVLSTNEKLFF.

CDR3 nucleotide sequence: TGTGCCAGCAGCTCAACTACAGGGGCCGTCTCCTACGAGCAGTACTTC. The encoded protein is CASSSTTGAVSYEQYF. This chain joins TRBV7-9 and TRBJ2-7, with TRBD1 matching over 7 bases. The V gene end was trimmed by 4 bases and the J gene end by 0 bases; junction bases not matched to a gene: 9. The CDR3 runs 16 residues. Germline V gene lookup returns CDR1 SEHNR and CDR2 FQNEAQ (reference sequence).

V and J are TRBV2 and TRBJ1-2; D call uncertain. The V gene lost 3 bases and the J gene lost 5 bases, with 22 bases spanning the gap. The germline gives CDR1 SNHLY, CDR2 FYNNEI. The CDR3 contains 17 residues. Here the CDR3 DNA reads TGTGCCAGCAGTGATAATGTCGGTACACCATGGGCGTATGGCTACACCTTC. It yields the protein CASSDNVGTPWAYGYTF.

The chain recombines TRBV13 with TRBJ2-4; 8 bases agree with TRBD2. The CDR3 has 15 amino acids. Germline V lookup: CDR1 PRHDT, CDR2 FYEKMQ (reference sequence). The junction had 8 bases not matched to a gene; V was cut back by 2 bases and J by 8 bases. The CDR3 sequence: CASSLRGLVTDIQYF. In nucleotides, the CDR3 is TGTGCCAGCAGCTTAAGGGGACTAGTCACTGACATTCAGTACTTC.

The chain joins TRBV9 to TRBJ2-3; D is ambiguous. The CDR3 runs 17 residues. Trimming took 4 bases from V and 2 from J, leaving 20 bases between them. Germline CDR1 is SGDLS and CDR2 is YYNGEE. Here the CDR3 reads CASSTLSGWALTDTQYF. The CDR3 DNA follows: TGTGCCAGCAGCACCCTATCCGGTTGGGCCCTCACAGATACGCAGTATTTT.

V and J are TRBV6-1 and TRBJ2-7; a weak D match, TRBD1 (5 bases). The CDR3 length is 13 residues. V gave up 1 base and J gave up 3 bases, with 7 bases separating them. CDR1 and CDR2 from the germline V gene are MNHNS and SASEGT. The CDR3: CASSEVQGYEQYF. CDR3 nucleotides: TGTGCCAGCAGTGAAGTCCAGGGCTACGAGCAGTACTTC.

The rearrangement uses TRBV6-1 and TRBJ2-1; 10 positions agree with TRBD2. CDR3 size: 15 residues. Losses at the gene ends were 11 bases for V and 9 bases for J; bases not matched to a gene: 16. Germline V lookup: CDR1 MNHNS, CDR2 SASEGT. CDR3 loop: CASKGAASGSSEQFF. The CDR3 DNA reads as TGTGCCTCCAAGGGGGCGGCTAGCGGGAGTAGTGAGCAGTTCTTC.

This chain joins TRBV5-6 and TRBJ2-1; the match to TRBD2 covers 12 bases. Germline assignment: CDR1 SGHDT and CDR2 YYEEEE. The CDR3 has 17 residues. J gave up 5 bases and V 0 bases, and 6 bases lay outside the gene matches. CDR3 sequence (DNA): TGTGCCAGCAGCTTGGTTCCACTAGCGGGAGGTAACAATGAGCAGTTCTTC. Protein: CASSLVPLAGGNNEQFF.

The J gene is TRBJ1-2, the V gene TRBV6-6; TRBD1 is a possible D gene (5 bases). This CDR3 is 16 amino acids long. CDR1 is MNHNY, CDR2 SVGAGI, per germline (reference sequence). V gave up 4 bases and J gave up 8 bases, with 23 bases separating them. The CDR3 DNA sequence: TGTGCCAGCAGTTCCACGACCTTACGGGGCTTTAGCGGCTACACCTTC. This sequence encodes CASSSTTLRGFSGYTF.

The CDR3 reads CAWKRGTANRNTEAFF. In DNA, the CDR3 is TGTGCCTGGAAGAGGGGGACAGCTAATCGGAACACTGAAGCTTTCTTT. The V call is TRBV30, the J call TRBJ1-1, with 7 nucleotides matching TRBD1. This CDR3 has 16 residues. Trimming at V came to 4 bases and at J to 1 base, leaving 12 bases not matched to a gene. Germline CDR1 GTSNPN, CDR2 SVGIG (reference sequence).

The table lists this clone with a count of one. The rearrangement joins TRBV11-1 to TRBJ1-2; D remains ambiguous. Trimming removed 4 bases at V and 4 bases at J, with 19 bases between. CDR1 is SGHAT and CDR2 is FQDESV in the germline V gene (reference sequence). The length of the CDR3 is 16 residues. The CDR3 nucleotides read TGTGCCAGCAGCTACAAAGTTGCTGGAAAGACCTATGGCTACACCTTC. Amino acids: CASSYKVAGKTYGYTF.

The chain employs TRBV5-4 and TRBJ1-1; tentatively, D is TRBD1 (5 bases). The CDR3 has 14 residues. V lost 10 bases, J lost 1 base, and 17 bases lay in between. Per the germline V gene, CDR1 is SGHNT and CDR2 is YYREEE (reference sequence). The CDR3 reads CAHQRGAENTEAFF. DNA for the CDR3: TGTGCCCATCAGAGGGGCGCAGAGAACACTGAAGCTTTCTTT.

The chain carries TRBV7-9 and TRBJ2-5; no clear D gene. The CDR3 covers 13 residues. The V gene lost 1 base and the J gene lost 4 bases, with 7 bases spanning the gap. Germline CDR1 and CDR2: SEHNR and FQNEAQ (reference sequence). In DNA, the CDR3 is TGTGCCAGCAGCTTAGAGGTCAGAGAGACCCAGTACTTC. The encoded protein is CASSLEVRETQYF.